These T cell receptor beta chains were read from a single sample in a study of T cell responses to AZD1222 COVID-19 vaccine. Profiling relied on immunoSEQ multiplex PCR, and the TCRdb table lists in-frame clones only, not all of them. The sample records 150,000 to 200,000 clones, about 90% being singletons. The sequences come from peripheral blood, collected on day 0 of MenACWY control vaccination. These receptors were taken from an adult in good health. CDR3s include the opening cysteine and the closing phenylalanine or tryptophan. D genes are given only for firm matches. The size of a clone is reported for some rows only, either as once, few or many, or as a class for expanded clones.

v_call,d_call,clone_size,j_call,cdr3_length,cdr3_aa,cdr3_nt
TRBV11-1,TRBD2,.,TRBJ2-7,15,CASSTSGGPIYEQYF,TGTGCCAGCAGCACTAGCGGGGGGCCCATCTACGAGCAGTACTTC
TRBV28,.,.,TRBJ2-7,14,CASRKAGADYEQYF,TGTGCCAGCCGTAAGGCGGGGGCCGACTACGAGCAGTACTTC
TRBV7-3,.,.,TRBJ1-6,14,CASSLYVRGSPLHF,TGTGCCAGCAGCTTATACGTTAGGGGCTCACCCCTCCACTTT
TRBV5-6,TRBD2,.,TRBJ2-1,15,CASSLSSGSYNEQFF,TGTGCCAGCAGCTTGTCGAGCGGGAGCTACAATGAGCAGTTCTTC
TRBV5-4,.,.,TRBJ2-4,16,CASSSQAPLAKNIQYF,TGTGCCAGCAGCTCCCAGGCGCCTCTAGCCAAAAACATTCAGTACTTC
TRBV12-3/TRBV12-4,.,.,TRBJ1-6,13,CASSPSRNSPLHF,TGTGCCAGCAGTCCCTCCAGGAATTCACCCCTCCACTTT
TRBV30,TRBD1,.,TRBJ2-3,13,CAWSGTGADTQYF,TGTGCCTGGAGTGGGACAGGGGCAGATACGCAGTATTTT
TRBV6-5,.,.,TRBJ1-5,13,CASSAGGNQPQHF,TGTGCCAGCAGCGCCGGGGGCAATCAGCCCCAGCATTTT
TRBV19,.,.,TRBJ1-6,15,CASSIDQAGNSPLHF,TGTGCCAGTAGTATAGATCAAGCAGGGAATTCACCCCTCCACTTT
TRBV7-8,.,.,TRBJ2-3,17,CASRLRGEFVHTDTQYF,TGTGCCAGCAGATTAAGGGGAGAATTTGTTCACACAGATACGCAGTATTTT
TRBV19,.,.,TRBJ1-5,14,CASSKWYSNQPQHF,TGTGCCAGTAGTAAGTGGTATAGCAATCAGCCCCAGCATTTT
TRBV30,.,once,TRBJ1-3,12,CAARGGGNTIYF,TGTGCCGCGAGAGGGGGAGGAAACACCATATATTTT
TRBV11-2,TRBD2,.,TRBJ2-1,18,CASSPRFSGRASYNEQFF,TGTGCCAGCAGCCCCCGGTTTAGCGGGAGGGCCTCCTACAATGAGCAGTTCTTC
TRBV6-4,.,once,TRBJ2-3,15,CASSERGEATDTQYF,TGTGCCAGCAGTGAGCGCGGGGAGGCCACAGATACGCAGTATTTT